This TCR beta chain is from a study of blood T cell repertoires in COVID-19. Study-wide background: Whether acute or convalescent, the COVID-19 samples came from the United States, Italy and Spain. Nucleic acid was either cDNA or gDNA, and it came from T cells, B-cell-depleted T cells, or PBMCs.

This CDR3 has 16 residues. Germline lookup yields CDR1 LNHNV and CDR2 YYDKDF (reference sequence). With 0 bases removed from V and 1 base from J, the gap between germline ends came to 10 bases. In the authors' workflow: Cell counts per sample came from amplifying reference gene primers. Only in-frame clones appear in the TCRdb table, and some are missing; sequencing was by immunoSEQ multiplex PCR. D and trimming were read from the DNA, whereas the V and J calls and clone size are those reported in that table. The profile shows tens of thousands of clones, around 86% of them singletons. Sequences were obtained from peripheral blood. The sequence derives from a man in his sixties or seventies with active COVID-19. V gene TRBV15 combines with J gene TRBJ2-4, with D possibly TRBD1 on 6 matching bases. For the CDR3, the DNA is TGTGCCACCAGCAGAGATGGGGGCAAGGCCAAAAACATTCAGTACTTC. Protein: CATSRDGGKAKNIQYF.